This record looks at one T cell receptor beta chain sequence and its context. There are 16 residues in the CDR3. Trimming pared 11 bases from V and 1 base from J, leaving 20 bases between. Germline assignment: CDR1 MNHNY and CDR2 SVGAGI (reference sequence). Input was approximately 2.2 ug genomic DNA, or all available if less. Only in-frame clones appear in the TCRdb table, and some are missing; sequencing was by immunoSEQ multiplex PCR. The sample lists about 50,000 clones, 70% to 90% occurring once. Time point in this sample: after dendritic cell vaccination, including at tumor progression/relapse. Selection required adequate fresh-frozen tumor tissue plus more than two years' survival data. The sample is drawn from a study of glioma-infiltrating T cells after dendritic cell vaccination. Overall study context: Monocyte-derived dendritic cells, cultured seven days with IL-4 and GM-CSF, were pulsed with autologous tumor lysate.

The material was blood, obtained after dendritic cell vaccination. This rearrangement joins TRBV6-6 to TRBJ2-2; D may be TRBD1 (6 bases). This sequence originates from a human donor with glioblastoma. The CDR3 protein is CAACPGQIMNTGELFF. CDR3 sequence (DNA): TGTGCCGCCTGCCCTGGACAGATCATGAACACCGGGGAGCTGTTTTTT.